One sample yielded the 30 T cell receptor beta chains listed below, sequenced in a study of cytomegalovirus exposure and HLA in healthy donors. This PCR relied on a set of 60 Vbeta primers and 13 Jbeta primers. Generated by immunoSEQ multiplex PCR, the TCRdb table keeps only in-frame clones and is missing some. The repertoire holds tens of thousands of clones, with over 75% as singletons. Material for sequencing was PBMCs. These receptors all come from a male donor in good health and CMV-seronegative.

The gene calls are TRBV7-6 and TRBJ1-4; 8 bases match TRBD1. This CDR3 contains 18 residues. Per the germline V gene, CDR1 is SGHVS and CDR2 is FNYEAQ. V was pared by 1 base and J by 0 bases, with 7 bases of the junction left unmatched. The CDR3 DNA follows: TGTGCCAGCAGCTTAGGACAGGGGTATTATGCAACTAATGAAAAACTGTTTTTT. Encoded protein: CASSLGQGYYATNEKLFF.

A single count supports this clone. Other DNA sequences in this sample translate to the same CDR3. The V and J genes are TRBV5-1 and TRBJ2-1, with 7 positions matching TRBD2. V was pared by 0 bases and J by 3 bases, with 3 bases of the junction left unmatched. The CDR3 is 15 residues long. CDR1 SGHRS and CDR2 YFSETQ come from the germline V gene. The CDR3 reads CASSLGSSGYNEQFF. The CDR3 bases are TGCGCCAGCAGCTTGGGTTCTAGCGGCTACAATGAGCAGTTCTTC.

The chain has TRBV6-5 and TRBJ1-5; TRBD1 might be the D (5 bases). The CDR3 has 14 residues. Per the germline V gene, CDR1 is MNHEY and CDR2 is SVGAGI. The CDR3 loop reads CVGRGPTFRQPQHF. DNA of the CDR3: TGTGTCGGTAGGGGTCCGACTTTCAGGCAGCCCCAGCATTTT.

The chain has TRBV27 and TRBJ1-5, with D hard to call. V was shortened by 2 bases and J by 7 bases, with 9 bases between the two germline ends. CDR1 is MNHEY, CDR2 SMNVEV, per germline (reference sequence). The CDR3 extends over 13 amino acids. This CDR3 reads CASSLGGLQPQHF. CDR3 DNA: TGTGCCAGCAGTTTAGGAGGGCTCCAGCCCCAGCATTTT.

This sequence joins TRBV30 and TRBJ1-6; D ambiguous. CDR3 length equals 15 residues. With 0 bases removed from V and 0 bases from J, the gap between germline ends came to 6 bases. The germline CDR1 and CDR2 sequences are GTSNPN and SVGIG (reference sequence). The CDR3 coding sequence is TGTGCCTGGAGTGTAAGCACCTCCTATAATTCACCCCTCCACTTT. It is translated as CAWSVSTSYNSPLHF.

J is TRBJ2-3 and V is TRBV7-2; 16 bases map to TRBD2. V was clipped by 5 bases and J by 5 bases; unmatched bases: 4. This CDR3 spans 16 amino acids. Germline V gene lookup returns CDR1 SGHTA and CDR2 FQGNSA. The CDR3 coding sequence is TGTGCCAGCAGCCGGGGACTAGCGGGGGGGCTAGATACGCAGTATTTT. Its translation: CASSRGLAGGLDTQYF.

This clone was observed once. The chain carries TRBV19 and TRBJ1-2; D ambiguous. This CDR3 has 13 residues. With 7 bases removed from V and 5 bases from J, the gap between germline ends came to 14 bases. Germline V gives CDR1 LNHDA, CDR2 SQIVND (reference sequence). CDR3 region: CASKPAGFYGYTF. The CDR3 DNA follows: TGTGCCAGTAAGCCTGCGGGGTTTTATGGCTACACCTTC.

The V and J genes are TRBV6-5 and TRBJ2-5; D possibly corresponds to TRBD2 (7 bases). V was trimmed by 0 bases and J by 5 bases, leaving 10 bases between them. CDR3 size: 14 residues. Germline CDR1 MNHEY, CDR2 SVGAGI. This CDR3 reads CASSYSKGGETQYF. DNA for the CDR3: TGTGCCAGCAGTTACTCGAAGGGGGGGGAGACCCAGTACTTC.

The CDR3 nucleotides read TGTGCCAGCAGCGTCCCGGGACAGGGGAACGAGCAGTACTTC. It translates to CASSVPGQGNEQYF. V and J are TRBV28 and TRBJ2-7, with 10 bases fitting TRBD1. CDR1 is MDHEN and CDR2 is SYDVKM in the germline V gene. The CDR3 is 14 residues long. V lost 6 bases and J lost 5; bases outside the gene matches: 7.

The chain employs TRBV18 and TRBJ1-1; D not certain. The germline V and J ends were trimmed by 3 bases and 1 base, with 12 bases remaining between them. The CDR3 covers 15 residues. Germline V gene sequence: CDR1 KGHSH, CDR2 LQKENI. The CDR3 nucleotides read TGTGCCAGCTCACCGGTTCGCGAAGCGAACACTGAAGCTTTCTTT. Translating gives CASSPVREANTEAFF.

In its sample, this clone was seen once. CDR3 sequence (DNA): TGTGCCAGCAGCCCGGTAGCGGGGCACACAGATACGCAGTATTTT. The encoded protein is CASSPVAGHTDTQYF. The rearrangement joins TRBV7-2 to TRBJ2-3; 8 bases align to TRBD2. Germline loops: CDR1 SGHTA, CDR2 FQGNSA. J gave up 2 bases and V 5 bases, and 6 bases lay outside the gene matches. This CDR3 spans 15 amino acids.

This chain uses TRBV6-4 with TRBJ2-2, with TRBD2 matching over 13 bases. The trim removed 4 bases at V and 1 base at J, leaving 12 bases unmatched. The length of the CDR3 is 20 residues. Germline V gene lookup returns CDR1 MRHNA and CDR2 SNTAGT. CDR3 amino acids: CASSGEPGLAGVLNTGELFF. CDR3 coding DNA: TGTGCCAGCAGTGGCGAACCAGGACTAGCGGGGGTCTTGAACACCGGGGAGCTGTTTTTT.

The CDR3 reads CASSLGLAGMGEQFF. CDR3 nucleotide sequence: TGTGCCAGCAGCTTAGGACTAGCGGGGATGGGTGAGCAGTTCTTC. The chain has TRBV7-6 and TRBJ2-1; 11 bases are a match to TRBD2. The CDR3 spans 15 residues. The V gene's germline CDR1 is SGHVS and CDR2 FNYEAQ. With 1 base clipped from V and 9 bases from J, the junction kept 5 bases outside the gene matches.

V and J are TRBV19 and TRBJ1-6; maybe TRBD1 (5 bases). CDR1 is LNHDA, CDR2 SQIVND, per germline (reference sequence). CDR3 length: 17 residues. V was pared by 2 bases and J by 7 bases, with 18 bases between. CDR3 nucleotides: TGTGCCAGTAGTATATGGTCAGGGAGGGGCTTCAATTCACCCCTCCACTTT. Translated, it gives CASSIWSGRGFNSPLHF.

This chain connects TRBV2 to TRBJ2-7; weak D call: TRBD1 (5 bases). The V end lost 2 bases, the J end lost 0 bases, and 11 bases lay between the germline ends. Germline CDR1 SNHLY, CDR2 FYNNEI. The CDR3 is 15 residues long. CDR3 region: CASSEQGSASYEQYF. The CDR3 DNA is TGTGCCAGCAGTGAACAGGGTAGTGCCTCCTACGAGCAGTACTTC.

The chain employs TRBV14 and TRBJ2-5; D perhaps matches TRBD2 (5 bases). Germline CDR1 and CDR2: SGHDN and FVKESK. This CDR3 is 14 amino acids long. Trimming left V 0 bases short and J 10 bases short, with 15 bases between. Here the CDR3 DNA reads TGTGCCAGCAGCCAAGAGAGGGCATTGTCAATCCAGTACTTC. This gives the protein CASSQERALSIQYF.

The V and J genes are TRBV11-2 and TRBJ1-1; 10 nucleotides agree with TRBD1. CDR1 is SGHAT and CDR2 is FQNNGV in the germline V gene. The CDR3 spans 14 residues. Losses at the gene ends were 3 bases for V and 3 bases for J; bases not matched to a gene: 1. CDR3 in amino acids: CASSFGQGDTEAFF. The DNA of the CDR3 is TGTGCCAGCAGCTTTGGACAGGGGGACACTGAAGCTTTCTTT.

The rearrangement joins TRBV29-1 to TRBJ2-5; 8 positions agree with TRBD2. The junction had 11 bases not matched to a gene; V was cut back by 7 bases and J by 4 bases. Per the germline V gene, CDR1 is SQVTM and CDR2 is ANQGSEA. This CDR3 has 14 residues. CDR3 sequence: CSARSGSMGETQYF. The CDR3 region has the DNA TGCAGCGCCCGCAGCGGGAGTATGGGAGAGACCCAGTACTTC.

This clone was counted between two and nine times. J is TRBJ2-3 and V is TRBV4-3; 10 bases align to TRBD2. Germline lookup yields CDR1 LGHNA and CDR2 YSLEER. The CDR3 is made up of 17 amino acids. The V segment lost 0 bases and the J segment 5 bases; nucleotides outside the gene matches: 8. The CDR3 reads CASSQDAASGGGDTQYF. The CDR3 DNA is TGCGCCAGCAGCCAAGATGCGGCTAGCGGGGGTGGAGATACGCAGTATTTT.

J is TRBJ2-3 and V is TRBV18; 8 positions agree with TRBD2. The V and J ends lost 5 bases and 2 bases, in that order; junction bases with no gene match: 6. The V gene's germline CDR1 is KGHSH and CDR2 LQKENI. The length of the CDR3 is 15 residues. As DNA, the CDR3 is TGTGCCAGCTCAGCGGGGGGTGATATCACAGATACGCAGTATTTT. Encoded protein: CASSAGGDITDTQYF.

CDR3 nucleotide sequence: TGTGCCAGCAGTGATCGACTAGCGGGGCGAACAGATACGCAGTATTTT. It yields the protein CASSDRLAGRTDTQYF. The rearrangement joins TRBV6-1 to TRBJ2-3; 11 positions agree with TRBD2. Germline V CDR1 and CDR2: MNHNS, SASEGT. Trimming at V came to 3 bases and at J to 3 bases, leaving 5 bases not matched to a gene. This CDR3 contains 16 residues.

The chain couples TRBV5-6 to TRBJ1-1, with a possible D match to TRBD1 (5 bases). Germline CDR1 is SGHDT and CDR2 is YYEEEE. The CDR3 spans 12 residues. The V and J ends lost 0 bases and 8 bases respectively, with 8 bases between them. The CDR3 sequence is CASSLGRGEAFF. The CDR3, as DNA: TGTGCCAGCAGCTTGGGTCGGGGGGAAGCTTTCTTT.

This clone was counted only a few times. The CDR3 region has the DNA TGCAGCGTTATTCTAGTCGAAAACACCATATATTTT. This sequence encodes CSVILVENTIYF. The chain uses TRBV29-1 and TRBJ1-3, with D uncertain. This CDR3 has 12 residues. Germline CDR1 SQVTM, CDR2 ANQGSEA. Trimming took 5 bases from V and 6 from J, leaving 11 bases between them.

The CDR3 region has the DNA TGTGCCAGCGGCCCTCATGGTACTAGCGGGGGAAGGAATGAGCAGTTCTTC. This gives the protein CASGPHGTSGGRNEQFF. This chain links TRBV27 with TRBJ2-1; 11 bases line up with TRBD2. This CDR3 has 17 residues. CDR1 is MNHEY, CDR2 SMNVEV, per germline (reference sequence). V lost 8 bases, J lost 7 bases, and 16 bases stayed unmatched.

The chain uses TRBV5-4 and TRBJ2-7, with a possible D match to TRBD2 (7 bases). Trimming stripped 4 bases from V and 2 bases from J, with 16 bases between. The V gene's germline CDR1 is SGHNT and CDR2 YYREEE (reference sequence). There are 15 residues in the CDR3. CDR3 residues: CASSGGAGAPYEQYF. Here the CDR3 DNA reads TGTGCCAGCAGCGGGGGGGCAGGGGCCCCCTACGAGCAGTACTTC.

CDR3 nucleotide sequence: TGTGCCAGCTCACCCTCCACAGGGGGCGGACGAGGGGACACTGAAGCTTTCTTT. Amino acid sequence: CASSPSTGGGRGDTEAFF. The rearrangement joins TRBV18 to TRBJ1-1; TRBD1 matches at 9 bases. Trimming took 3 bases from V and 3 from J; bases not matched to a gene: 14. Germline V gene lookup returns CDR1 KGHSH and CDR2 LQKENI. The CDR3 has 18 residues.

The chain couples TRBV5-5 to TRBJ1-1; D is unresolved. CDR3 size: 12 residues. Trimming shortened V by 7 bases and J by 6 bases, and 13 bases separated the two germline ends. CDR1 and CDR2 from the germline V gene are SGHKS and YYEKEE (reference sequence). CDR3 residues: CASRGTPAEAFF. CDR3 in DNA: TGTGCCAGCCGAGGTACGCCGGCTGAAGCTTTCTTT. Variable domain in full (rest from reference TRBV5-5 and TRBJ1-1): DAGVTQSPTHLIKTRGQQVTLRCSPISGHKSVSWYQQVLGQGPQFIFQYYEKEERGRGNFPDRFSARQFPNYSSELNVNALLLGDSALYLCASRGTPAEAFFGQGTRLTVV.

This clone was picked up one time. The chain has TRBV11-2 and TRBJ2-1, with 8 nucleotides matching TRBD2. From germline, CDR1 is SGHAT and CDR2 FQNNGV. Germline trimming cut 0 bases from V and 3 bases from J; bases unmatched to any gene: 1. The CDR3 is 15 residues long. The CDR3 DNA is TGTGCCAGCAGCTTAGAGCGGGGGGACTACAATGAGCAGTTCTTC. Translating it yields CASSLERGDYNEQFF.

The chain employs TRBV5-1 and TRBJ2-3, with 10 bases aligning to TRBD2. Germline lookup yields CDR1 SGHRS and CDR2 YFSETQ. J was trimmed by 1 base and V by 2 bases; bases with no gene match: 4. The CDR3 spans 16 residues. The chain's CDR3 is CASSFIAGGRTDTQYF. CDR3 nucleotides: TGCGCCAGCAGCTTTATAGCGGGGGGCCGCACAGATACGCAGTATTTT.

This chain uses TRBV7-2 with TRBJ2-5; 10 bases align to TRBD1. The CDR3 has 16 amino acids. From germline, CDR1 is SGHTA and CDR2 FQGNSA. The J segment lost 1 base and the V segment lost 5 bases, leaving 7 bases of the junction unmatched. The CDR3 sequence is CASSPRTGGIQETQYF. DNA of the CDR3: TGTGCCAGCAGCCCTCGGACAGGGGGTATCCAAGAGACCCAGTACTTC.